This paragraph reports one TCR beta chain. This clone showed up just once. Its antigen is currently not known. No base quality information exists; no much larger clone differs at one position. This sample is part of a study of control samples from healthy donors and cancer patients (dated by TCRdb to 2019 to 2021). The library came from the immunoSEQ multiplex PCR assay. Drawn from immuneACCESS, this table holds only the in-frame rearrangements with V and J called that TCRdb kept. Clones are partly lost; checked studies trace under half to an unresolved V gene and leave the rest unexplained. Within this sample are about 100,000 clones, with approximately 84% of them counted one time only. Together, the top ten hold about 5.9% of the sample. The germline V gene supplies CDR1 SGHDT and CDR2 YYEEEE. From V the trimming removes 4 bases and from J it removes 4 bases, while the gene matches leave 6 bases of the junction unaccounted for. The CDR3 has 16 amino acids, counting the end cysteine and phenylalanine. Just CDR3 DNA is preserved here, 48 bases in frame from base 1.

Sequencing used blood. The V gene is TRBV5-6 and the J gene is TRBJ2-3; a stretch of 13 junction bases matches TRBD2. The sequence was obtained from a man in his late teens or twenties in good health. The sequenced DNA: TGTGCCAGCAGCCCACTACTAGCGGGGGGGTCAGATACGCAGTATTTT. It codes for CASSPLLAGGSDTQYF.